This entry describes one T cell receptor (beta chain). As yet, its antigen is unknown. The data belong to a study of cytomegalovirus exposure and HLA in healthy donors. General study results and limits: DRB1 showed the most TCR associations and HLA-C the fewest in a later analysis, as rates varied by HLA locus.

The V gene lost 2 bases and the J gene lost 0 bases, with 8 bases spanning the gap. The germline V gene has CDR1 SGHDN and CDR2 FVKESK. This CDR3 spans 15 amino acids. PCR used 60 Vbeta primers and 13 Jbeta primers. Clones were sequenced by immunoSEQ multiplex PCR, and TCRdb holds only the in-frame ones, with some missing. In all, the sample yields about 100,000 clones. What was sequenced was PBMCs. V usage is TRBV14 and J usage is TRBJ1-3; no reliable D call. This receptor was obtained from a man aged 50-60 years in good health and CMV-seronegative. In nucleotides, the CDR3 is TGTGCCAGCAGCCAATTATCCTTCTCTGGAAACACCATATATTTT. The encoded protein is CASSQLSFSGNTIYF.